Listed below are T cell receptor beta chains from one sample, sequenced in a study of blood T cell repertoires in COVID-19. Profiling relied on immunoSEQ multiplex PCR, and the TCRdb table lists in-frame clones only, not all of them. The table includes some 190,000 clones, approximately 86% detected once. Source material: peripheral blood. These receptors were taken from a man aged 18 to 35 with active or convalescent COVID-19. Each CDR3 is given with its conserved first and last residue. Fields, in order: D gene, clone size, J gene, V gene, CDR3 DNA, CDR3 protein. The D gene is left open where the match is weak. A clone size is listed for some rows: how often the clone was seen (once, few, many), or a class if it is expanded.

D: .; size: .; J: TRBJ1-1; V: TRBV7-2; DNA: TGTGCCAGCAGCCTGGCATCTGGGAACACTGAAGCTTTCTTT; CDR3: CASSLASGNTEAFF
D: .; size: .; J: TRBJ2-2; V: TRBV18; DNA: TGTGCCAGCTCACCCAGGGAAAACACCGGGGAGCTGTTTTTT; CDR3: CASSPRENTGELFF
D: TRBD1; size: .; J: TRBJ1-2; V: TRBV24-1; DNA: TGTGCCACCAGTGAGGCCGGGACAGGGGGACCGGGTGGCTACACCTTC; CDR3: CATSEAGTGGPGGYTF
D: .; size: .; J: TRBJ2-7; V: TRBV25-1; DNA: TGTGCCAGCAGTGAGTCGGAACCGGGGGAGTTCTACGAGCAGTACTTC; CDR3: CASSESEPGEFYEQYF
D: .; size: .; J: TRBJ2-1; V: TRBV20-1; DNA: TGCAGTGCTAGGTCCTCTGAGCAGTTCTTC; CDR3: CSARSSEQFF
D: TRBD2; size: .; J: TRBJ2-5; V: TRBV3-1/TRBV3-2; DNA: TGTGCCAGCAGCCCAACGACTAGCGGGAGTGGCGAGACCCAGTACTTC; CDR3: CASSPTTSGSGETQYF
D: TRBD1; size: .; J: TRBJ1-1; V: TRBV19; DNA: TGTGCCAGTAGACGCAGAACGGGACAGTTTAATGGCGACACTGAAGCTTTCTTT; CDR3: CASRRRTGQFNGDTEAFF
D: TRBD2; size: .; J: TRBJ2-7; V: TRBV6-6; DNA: TGTGCCAGCACCCCAACTAGCGGGGTCTACGAGCAGTACTTC; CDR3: CASTPTSGVYEQYF
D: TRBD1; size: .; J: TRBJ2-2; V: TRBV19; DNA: TGTGCCAGTAGTTCGGGGACAGGGATCGGGGAGCTGTTTTTT; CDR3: CASSSGTGIGELFF
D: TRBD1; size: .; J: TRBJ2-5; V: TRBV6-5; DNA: TGTGCCAGCAGTTATTCCCGACAGGGGATCGAGACCCAGTACTTC; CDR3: CASSYSRQGIETQYF
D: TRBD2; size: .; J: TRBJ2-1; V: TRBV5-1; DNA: TGCGCCAGCAGCTTGGGGCCCCTAGCGGGAGATGAGCAGTTCTTC; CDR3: CASSLGPLAGDEQFF
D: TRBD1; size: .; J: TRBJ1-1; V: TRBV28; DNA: TGTGCCAGCAGCTCTAGGACAGGGAAGACATGGAACACTGAAGCTTTCTTT; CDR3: CASSSRTGKTWNTEAFF
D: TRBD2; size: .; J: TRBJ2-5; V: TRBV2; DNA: TGTGCCAGCAATTCCGGGACTAGCGGGAGTTGGGAGACCCAGTACTTC; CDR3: CASNSGTSGSWETQYF
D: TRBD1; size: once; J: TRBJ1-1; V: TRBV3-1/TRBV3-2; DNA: TGTGCCAGCAGGTTGACAGGGGGGACTGAAGCTTTCTTT; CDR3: CASRLTGGTEAFF
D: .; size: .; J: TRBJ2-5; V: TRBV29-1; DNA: TGCAGCCCTATTCCAGAGACCCAGTACTTC; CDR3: CSPIPETQYF
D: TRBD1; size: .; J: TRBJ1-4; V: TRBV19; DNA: TGTGCCAGTAGACTTTCGACAGGGGTGGCTAATGAAAAACTGTTTTTT; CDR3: CASRLSTGVANEKLFF
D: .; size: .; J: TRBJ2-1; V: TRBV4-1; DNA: TGCGCCAGCAGCCAAGAAGGCACTCGGGACAATGAGCAGTTCTTC; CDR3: CASSQEGTRDNEQFF
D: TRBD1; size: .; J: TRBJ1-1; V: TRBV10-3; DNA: TGTGCCATCAGTGAGATGGGACAGGGTCAGGGTTATGAAGCTTTCTTT; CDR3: CAISEMGQGQGYEAFF
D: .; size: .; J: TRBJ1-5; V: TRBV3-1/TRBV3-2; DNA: TGTGCCAGCAGCCCGGACACTGGCAATCAGCCCCAGCATTTT; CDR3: CASSPDTGNQPQHF
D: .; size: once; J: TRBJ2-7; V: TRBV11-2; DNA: TGTGCCAGCAGCTATGAGACCGGGGACTACGAGCAGTACTTC; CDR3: CASSYETGDYEQYF
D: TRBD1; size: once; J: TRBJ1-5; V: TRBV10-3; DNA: TGTGCCATCAGTCTTCAGGGGGACAATCAGCCCCAGCATTTT; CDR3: CAISLQGDNQPQHF
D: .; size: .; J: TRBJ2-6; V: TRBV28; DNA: TGTGCCAGCAGTTTGCATGACGGAGGGGCCTCTGGGGCCAACGTCCTGACTTTC; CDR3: CASSLHDGGASGANVLTF
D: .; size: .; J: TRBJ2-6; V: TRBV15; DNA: TGTGCCACCAGCAGGCAGGGGAGCTCTGGGGCCAACGTCCTGACTTTC; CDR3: CATSRQGSSGANVLTF
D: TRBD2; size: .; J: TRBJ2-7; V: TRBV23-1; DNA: TGCGCCAGCCCCCCCGGAGTGGGAGGGAAGGACGAGCAGTACTTC; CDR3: CASPPGVGGKDEQYF
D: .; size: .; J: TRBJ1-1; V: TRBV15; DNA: TGTGCCACCAGCCCCTACTCGCGGGGCACTGAAGCTTTCTTT; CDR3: CATSPYSRGTEAFF
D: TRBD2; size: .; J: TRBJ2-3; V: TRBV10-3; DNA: TGTGCCATCAGTGAGTCACTTCGGGCTAGCGGGCCAGGCGATACGCAGTATTTT; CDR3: CAISESLRASGPGDTQYF
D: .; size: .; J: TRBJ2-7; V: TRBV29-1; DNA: TGCAGCGTTACCGCGGGTAACGTCTACGAGCAGTACTTC; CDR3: CSVTAGNVYEQYF
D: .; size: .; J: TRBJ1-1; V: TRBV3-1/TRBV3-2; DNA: TGTGCCAGCAGCAGATTCGGCCGGGTGAACACTGAAGCTTTCTTT; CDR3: CASSRFGRVNTEAFF
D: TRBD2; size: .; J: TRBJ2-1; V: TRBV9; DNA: TGTGCCAGCAGCGTAGGTGGGAGGGCCCTCAGTGAGCAGTTCTTC; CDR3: CASSVGGRALSEQFF
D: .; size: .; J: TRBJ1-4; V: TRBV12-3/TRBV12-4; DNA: TGTGCCAGCAACGCCCCCAAGGGAGGAAAACTGTTTTTT; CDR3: CASNAPKGGKLFF
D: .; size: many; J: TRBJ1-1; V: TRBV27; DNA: TGTGCCAGCAGGCTGGGAGGCGTACGAGGGACTGAAGCTTTCTTT; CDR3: CASRLGGVRGTEAFF
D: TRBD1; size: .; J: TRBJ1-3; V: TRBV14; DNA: TGTGCCAGCAGCGTGGACAGGGCGATCTCTGGAAACACCATATATTTT; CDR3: CASSVDRAISGNTIYF
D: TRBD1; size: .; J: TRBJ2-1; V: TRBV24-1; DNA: TGTGCCACCAGTGATTTAGGGGACAGGGGAAGTGAGCAGTTCTTC; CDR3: CATSDLGDRGSEQFF
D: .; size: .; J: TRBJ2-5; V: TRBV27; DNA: TGTGCCAGCGGGGGCGGGGACAGAGAGACCCAGTACTTC; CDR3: CASGGGDRETQYF
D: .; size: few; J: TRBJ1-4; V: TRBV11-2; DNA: TGTGCCAGCAGCTTAGATCTATACGAAAAACTGTTTTTT; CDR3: CASSLDLYEKLFF
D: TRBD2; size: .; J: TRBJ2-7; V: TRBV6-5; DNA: TGTGCCCTGCGTCAGGCGGGAGGCAGTTACGAGCAGTACTTC; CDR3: CALRQAGGSYEQYF
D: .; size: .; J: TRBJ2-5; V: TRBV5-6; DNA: TGTGCCAGCAGAGCGACAGGTCGTGAGACCCAGTACTTC; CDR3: CASRATGRETQYF
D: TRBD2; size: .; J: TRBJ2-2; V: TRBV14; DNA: TGTGCCAGCAGCCCCCGGACTAGCTCAGGGGAGCTGTTTTTT; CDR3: CASSPRTSSGELFF
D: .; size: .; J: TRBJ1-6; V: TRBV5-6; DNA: TGTGCCAGCAGCCCCGGAGGGACTGCTGTTAATTCACCCCTCCACTTT; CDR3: CASSPGGTAVNSPLHF
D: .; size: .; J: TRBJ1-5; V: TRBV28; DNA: TGTGCCAGCACGGTAGGAGGGCCGTGGAGCAATCAGCCCCAGCATTTT; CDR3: CASTVGGPWSNQPQHF
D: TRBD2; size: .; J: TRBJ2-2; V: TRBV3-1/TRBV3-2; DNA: TGTGCCAGCAGCCTGACATCTAGCGGTGGGGAGCTGTTTTTT; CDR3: CASSLTSSGGELFF
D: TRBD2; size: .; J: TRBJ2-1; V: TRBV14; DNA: TGTGCCAGCAGCCAAAGAAGCGGGAGGGCCTGGGGCAATGAGCAGTTCTTC; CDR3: CASSQRSGRAWGNEQFF
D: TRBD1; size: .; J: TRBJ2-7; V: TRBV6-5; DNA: TGTGCCAGCCGGGCAGGGGGCCATGGCGAGCAGTACTTC; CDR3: CASRAGGHGEQYF
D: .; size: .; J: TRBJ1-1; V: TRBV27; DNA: TGTGCCAGCAGTGCGCAGAACACTGAAGCTTTCTTT; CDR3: CASSAQNTEAFF
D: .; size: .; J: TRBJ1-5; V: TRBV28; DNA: TGTGCCAGCAGTTTTAACAGTCTTAGCAATCAGCCCCAGCATTTT; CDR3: CASSFNSLSNQPQHF
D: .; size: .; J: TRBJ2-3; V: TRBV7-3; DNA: TGTGCCAGCAGCTTAAATGCCATCGGTACGCAGTATTTT; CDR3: CASSLNAIGTQYF
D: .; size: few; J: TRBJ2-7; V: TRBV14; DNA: TGTGCCAGCAGCCTTGACTTCGCGTGGGACGAGCAGTACTTC; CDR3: CASSLDFAWDEQYF
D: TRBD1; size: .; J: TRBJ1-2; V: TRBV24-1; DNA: TGTGCCACCAGTGATGGGGACAGCTCGTACACCGCTAACTATGGCTACACCTTC; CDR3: CATSDGDSSYTANYGYTF
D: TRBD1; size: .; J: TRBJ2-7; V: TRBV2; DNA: TGTGCCAGCAGTTTGGGACAGGGACTCTACGAGCAGTACTTC; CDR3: CASSLGQGLYEQYF
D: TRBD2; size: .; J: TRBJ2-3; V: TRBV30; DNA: TGTGCCTGGAGTGTAGGGACTAGCCGCGCAGATACGCAGTATTTT; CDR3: CAWSVGTSRADTQYF
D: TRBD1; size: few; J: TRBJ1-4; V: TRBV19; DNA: TGTGCCAGTACGACAGGGGGCCTGTCTGAAAAACTGTTTTTT; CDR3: CASTTGGLSEKLFF
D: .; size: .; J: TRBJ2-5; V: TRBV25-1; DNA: TGTGCCAGCAGTGCTTACAGGGATGCAGCGTCGGAGACCCAGTACTTC; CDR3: CASSAYRDAASETQYF
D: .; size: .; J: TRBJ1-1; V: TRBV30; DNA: TGTGCCTGGAGTTCCCACGGCAGGGATCGGGCTTTCTTT; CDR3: CAWSSHGRDRAFF
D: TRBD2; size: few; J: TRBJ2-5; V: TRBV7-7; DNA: TGTGCCAGCAGCTTAAGGTCGAGCGGGGCAGAGACCCAGTACTTC; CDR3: CASSLRSSGAETQYF